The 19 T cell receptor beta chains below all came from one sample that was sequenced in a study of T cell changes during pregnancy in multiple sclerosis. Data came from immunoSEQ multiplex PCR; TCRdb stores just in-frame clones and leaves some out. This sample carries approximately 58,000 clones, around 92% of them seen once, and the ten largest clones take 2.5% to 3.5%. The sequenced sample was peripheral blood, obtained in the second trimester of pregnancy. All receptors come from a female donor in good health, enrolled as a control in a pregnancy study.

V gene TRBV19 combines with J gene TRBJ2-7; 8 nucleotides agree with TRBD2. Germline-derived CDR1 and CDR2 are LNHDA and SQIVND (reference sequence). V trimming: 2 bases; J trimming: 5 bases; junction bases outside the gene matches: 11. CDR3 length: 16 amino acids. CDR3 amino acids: CASSIRIGRAEHEQYF. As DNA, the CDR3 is TGTGCCAGTAGTATAAGGATCGGGAGGGCCGAGCACGAGCAGTACTTC.

The CDR3 spells CASSQGHYSNQPQHF. The CDR3 DNA is TGCGCCAGCAGCCAAGGGCATTATAGCAATCAGCCCCAGCATTTT. The rearrangement links TRBV4-1 to TRBJ1-5; D not resolved. The CDR3 has 15 amino acids. CDR1 and CDR2 (germline): MGHRA, YSYEKL. Trimming stripped 1 base from V and 0 bases from J, with 7 bases between.

CDR3 coding DNA: TGTGCCAGCAGCCAAGATTTCAGGGGACAGAACACCGGGGAGCTGTTTTTT. Translating gives CASSQDFRGQNTGELFF. The chain couples TRBV14 to TRBJ2-2; D perhaps matches TRBD1 (6 bases). Germline V CDR1 and CDR2: SGHDN, FVKESK. V was trimmed by 0 bases and J by 1 base, leaving 12 bases between them. The CDR3 extends over 17 amino acids.

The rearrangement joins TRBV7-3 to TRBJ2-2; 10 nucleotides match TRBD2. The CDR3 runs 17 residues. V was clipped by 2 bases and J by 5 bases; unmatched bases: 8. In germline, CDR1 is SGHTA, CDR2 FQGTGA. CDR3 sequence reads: CASSLAPSGRRTGELFF. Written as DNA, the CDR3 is TGTGCCAGCAGCTTAGCTCCTAGCGGGAGAAGGACCGGGGAGCTGTTTTTT.

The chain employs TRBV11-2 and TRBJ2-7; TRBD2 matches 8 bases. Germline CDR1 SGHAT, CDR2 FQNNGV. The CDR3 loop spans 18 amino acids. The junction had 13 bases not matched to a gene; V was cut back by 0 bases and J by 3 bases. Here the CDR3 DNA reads TGTGCCAGCAGCTTAGATCTACGGGAGGGGAGGGGACTCTACGAGCAGTACTTC. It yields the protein CASSLDLREGRGLYEQYF.

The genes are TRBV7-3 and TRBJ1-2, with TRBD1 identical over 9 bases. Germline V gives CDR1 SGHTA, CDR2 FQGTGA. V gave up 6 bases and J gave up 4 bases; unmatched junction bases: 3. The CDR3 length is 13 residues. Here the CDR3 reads CASSRQGVYGYTF. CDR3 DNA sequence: TGTGCCAGCAGTCGACAGGGGGTCTATGGCTACACCTTC.

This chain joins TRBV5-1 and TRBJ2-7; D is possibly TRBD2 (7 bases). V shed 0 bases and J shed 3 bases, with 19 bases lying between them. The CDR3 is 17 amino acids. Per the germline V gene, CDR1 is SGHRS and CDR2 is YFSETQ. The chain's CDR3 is CASSLAGGGGVGYEQYF. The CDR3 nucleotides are TGCGCCAGCAGCTTGGCCGGGGGAGGGGGGGTCGGCTACGAGCAGTACTTC.

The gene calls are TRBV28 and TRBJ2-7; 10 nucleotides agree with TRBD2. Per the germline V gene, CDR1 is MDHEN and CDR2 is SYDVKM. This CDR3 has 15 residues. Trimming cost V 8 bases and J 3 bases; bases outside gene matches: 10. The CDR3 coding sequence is TGTGCCAGCGAAACTAGCGGGGAGTCGGGCTACGAGCAGTACTTC. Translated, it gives CASETSGESGYEQYF.

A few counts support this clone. Written as DNA, the CDR3 is TGTGCCAGCAGCCTCGGACAGGCGACCTACGAGCAGTACTTC. It is translated as CASSLGQATYEQYF. This chain joins TRBV5-4 and TRBJ2-7, with 7 bases fitting TRBD1. The CDR3 extends over 14 amino acids. V dropped 4 bases and J dropped 2; count of bases not matched to a gene: 6. CDR1 and CDR2 from the germline V gene are SGHNT and YYREEE (reference sequence).

DNA of the CDR3: TGTGCCAGCAGAGCCCAAGAGACCCAGTACTTC. It is translated as CASRAQETQYF. The chain recombines TRBV27 with TRBJ2-5; D call uncertain. Germline CDR1 is MNHEY and CDR2 is SMNVEV (reference sequence). V gave up 6 bases and J gave up 1 base, with 3 bases separating them. The length of the CDR3 is 11 residues.

The CDR3 loop reads CAWATGAGANVLTF. CDR3 sequence (DNA): TGTGCCTGGGCCACAGGGGCTGGGGCCAACGTCCTGACTTTC. The chain couples TRBV30 to TRBJ2-6, with 7 bases matching TRBD1. V lost 5 bases, J lost 2 bases, and 3 bases stayed unmatched. The CDR3 sequence is 14 residues long. The germline V gene encodes CDR1 GTSNPN and CDR2 SVGIG (reference sequence). Supplemented by reference TRBV30 and TRBJ2-6, the full variable domain reads SQTIHQWPATLVQPVGSPLSLECTVEGTSNPNLYWYRQAAGRGLQLLFYSVGIGQISSEVPQNLSASRPQDRQFILSSKKLLLSDSGFYLCAWATGAGANVLTFGAGSRLTVL.

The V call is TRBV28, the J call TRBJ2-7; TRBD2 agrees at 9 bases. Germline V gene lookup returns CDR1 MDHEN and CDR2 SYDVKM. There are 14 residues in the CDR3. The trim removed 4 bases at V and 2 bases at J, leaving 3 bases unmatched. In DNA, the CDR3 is TGTGCCAGCAGTTCTGCGGGAGGGCCCTACGAGCAGTACTTC. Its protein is CASSSAGGPYEQYF.

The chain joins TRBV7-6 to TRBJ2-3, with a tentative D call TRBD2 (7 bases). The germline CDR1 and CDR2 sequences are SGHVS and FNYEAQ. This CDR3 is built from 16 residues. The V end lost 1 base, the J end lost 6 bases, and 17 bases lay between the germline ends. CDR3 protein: CASSLERGGTWDTQYF. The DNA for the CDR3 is TGTGCCAGCAGCTTAGAGAGGGGGGGGACTTGGGATACGCAGTATTTT.

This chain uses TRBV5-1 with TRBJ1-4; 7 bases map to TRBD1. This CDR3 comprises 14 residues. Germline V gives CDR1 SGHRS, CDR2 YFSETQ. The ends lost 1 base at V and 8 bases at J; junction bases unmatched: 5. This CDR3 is CASSLSSGGEKLFF. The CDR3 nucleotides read TGCGCCAGCAGCTTGTCATCAGGGGGGGAAAAACTGTTTTTT.

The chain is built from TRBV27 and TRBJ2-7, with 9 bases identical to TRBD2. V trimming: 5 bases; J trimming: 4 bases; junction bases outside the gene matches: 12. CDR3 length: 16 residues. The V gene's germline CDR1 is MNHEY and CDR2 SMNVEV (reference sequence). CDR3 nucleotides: TGTGCCAGCAGTCCTCGGAGTAGCGGGAGATCTTACGAGCAGTACTTC. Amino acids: CASSPRSSGRSYEQYF.

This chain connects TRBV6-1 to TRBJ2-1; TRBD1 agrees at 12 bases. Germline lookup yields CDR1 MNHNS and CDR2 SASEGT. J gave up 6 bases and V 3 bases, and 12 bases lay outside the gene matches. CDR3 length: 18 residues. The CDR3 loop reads CASSEGGTGGGLINEQFF. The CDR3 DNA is TGTGCCAGCAGTGAGGGCGGGACAGGGGGCGGCTTAATCAATGAGCAGTTCTTC.

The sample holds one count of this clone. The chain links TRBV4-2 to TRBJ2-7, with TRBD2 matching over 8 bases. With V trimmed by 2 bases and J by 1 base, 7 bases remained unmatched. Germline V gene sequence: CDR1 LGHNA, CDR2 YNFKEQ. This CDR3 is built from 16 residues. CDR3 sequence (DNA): TGTGCCAGCAGCCAATCAGCGGGAGTTGTGTCCTACGAGCAGTACTTC. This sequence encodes CASSQSAGVVSYEQYF.

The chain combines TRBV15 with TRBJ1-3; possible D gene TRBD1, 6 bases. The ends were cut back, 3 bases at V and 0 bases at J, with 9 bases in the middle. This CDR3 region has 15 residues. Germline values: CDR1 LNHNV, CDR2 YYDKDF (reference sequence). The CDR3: CATSRNRVSGNTIYF. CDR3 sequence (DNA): TGTGCCACCAGCAGGAACAGGGTCTCTGGAAACACCATATATTTT.

The CDR3 nucleotides read TGTGCCAGCTCACCGTCGGTAGCTGGCACAGATACGCAGTATTTT. Translating it yields CASSPSVAGTDTQYF. The genes are TRBV18 and TRBJ2-3; no firm D call. This CDR3 is built from 15 residues. Between the trimmed V and J ends, which lost 3 bases and 1 base, there was a span of 11 bases. Looked up from germline, CDR1 is KGHSH and CDR2 is LQKENI.